This T cell receptor (beta chain) was observed in a study of blood T cell repertoires in COVID-19. Study overall: There were acute and convalescent COVID-19 samples, and they came from the United States, Italy and Spain.

Methods used by the authors: Scientists estimated how many nucleated cells there were by amplifying reference gene primers. This table comes from immunoSEQ multiplex PCR, and its TCRdb copy is limited to in-frame clones, with some not included. Clone size and the V and J calls come from that table; the DNA yielded D and trimming. Here the sample spans fewer than 250,000 clones, about 87% being singletons. V was trimmed by 5 bases and J by 1 base, leaving 14 bases between them. Looked up from germline, CDR1 is SEHNR and CDR2 is FQNEAQ (reference sequence). The CDR3 has 16 amino acids. V and J are TRBV7-9 and TRBJ2-2, with D possibly being TRBD2 (6 bases). Material: peripheral blood. This receptor was obtained from a man between 65 and 85 years old with acute or convalescent COVID-19. CDR3 bases: TGTGCCAGCAGCGTTGCCGGGACTGAGAACACCGGGGAGCTGTTTTTT. This encodes CASSVAGTENTGELFF. Using reference TRBV7-9 and TRBJ2-2 for the parts outside the CDR3, the full variable domain is DTGVSQNPRHKITKRGQNVTFRCDPISEHNRLYWYRQTLGQGPEFLTYFQNEAQLEKSRLLSDRFSAERPKGSFSTLEIQRTEQGDSAMYLCASSVAGTENTGELFFGEGSRLTVL.